This TCR beta chain came from a study of blood T cell repertoires in COVID-19. Germline assignment: CDR1 KGHSH and CDR2 LQKENI. CDR3 size: 13 residues. V was trimmed by 3 bases and J by 1 base, leaving 6 bases between them. In its sample, this clone was seen once. At the DNA level, this CDR3 is encoded by other sequences in the same sample as well. TCRdb keeps only in-frame clones here, not all; method: immunoSEQ multiplex PCR. The sample lists a few hundred thousand clones, about 87% occurring once. Sequenced sample: PBMCs or T cells enriched from blood (not recorded which). The chain couples TRBV18 to TRBJ1-1; D gene uncertain. The TCR sequence derives from a middle-aged man in a cohort exposed to, infected with or recovered from COVID-19 (not recorded which). The CDR3 nucleotides read TGTGCCAGCTCACCGGGAGGGAACACTGAAGCTTTCTTT. This translates into CASSPGGNTEAFF.